The 18 T cell receptor beta chains below were found in one sample sequenced in a study of CD8 T cells in ankylosing spondylitis. TCRdb re-called the 5' RACE reads with MiXCR, one entry per CDR3 protein. The table has some 250,000 distinct CDR3 sequences, about 11% seen once. The sample comprised blood, either unsorted or a sorted T cell fraction (not recorded which). The source is a male donor with ankylosing spondylitis or in good health (not recorded which).

This clonotype was observed many times. J is TRBJ1-3 and V is TRBV29-1; D perhaps matches TRBD1 (5 bases). This CDR3 has 13 residues. Per the germline V gene, CDR1 is SQVTM and CDR2 is ANQGSEA. V lost 7 bases, J lost 4 bases, and 14 bases lay in between. CDR3 sequence reads: CSAEGVGGNTIYF. CDR3 coding DNA: TGCAGCGCCGAAGGGGTCGGAGGAAACACCATATATTTT.

The chain combines TRBV2 with TRBJ2-7; the match to TRBD2 covers 12 bases. J lost 3 bases, V lost 5 bases, and 11 bases had no gene match. The germline gives CDR1 SNHLY, CDR2 FYNNEI. The CDR3 covers 17 residues. The CDR3 is CASSLKEGLAGDYEQYF. As DNA, the CDR3 is TGTGCCAGCAGTCTCAAGGAGGGACTAGCGGGCGACTACGAGCAGTACTTC. Supplemented by reference TRBV2 and TRBJ2-7, the full variable domain reads EPEVTQTPSHQVTQMGQEVILRCVPISNHLYFYWYRQILGQKVEFLVSFYNNEISEKSEIFDDQFSVERPDGSNFTLKIRSTKLEDSAMYFCASSLKEGLAGDYEQYFGPGTRLTVT.

The sample holds many counts of this clonotype. The chain recombines TRBV5-1 with TRBJ2-1; 7 nucleotides match TRBD1. The CDR3 covers 16 residues. Trimming at V came to 2 bases and at J to 9 bases, leaving 14 bases not matched to a gene. Germline CDR1 reads SGHRS; CDR2 reads YFSETQ. The CDR3 sequence is CASSFLGGNLKTEQFF. Written as DNA, the CDR3 is TGCGCCAGCAGCTTCTTAGGGGGCAATCTCAAAACTGAGCAGTTCTTC. Variable domain in full (rest from reference TRBV5-1 and TRBJ2-1): KAGVTQTPRYLIKTRGQQVTLSCSPISGHRSVSWYQQTPGQGLQFLFEYFSETQRNKGNFPGRFSGRQFSNSRSEMNVSTLELGDSALYLCASSFLGGNLKTEQFFGPGTRLTVL.

In its sample, this clonotype was seen a few times. J is TRBJ1-1 and V is TRBV9; tentatively, D is TRBD1 (5 bases). The CDR3 spans 15 residues. Trimming left V 0 bases short and J 3 bases short, with 12 bases between. Germline V gene data show CDR1 as SGDLS and CDR2 as YYNGEE. CDR3 region: CASSVGTGRDTEAFF. The CDR3 DNA follows: TGTGCCAGCAGCGTAGGCACAGGCCGAGACACTGAAGCTTTCTTT.

At least ten counts were recorded for this clonotype. V gene TRBV21-1 combines with J gene TRBJ1-1. TRBV21-1 is recorded as a pseudogene. CDR3 length: 20 amino acids. The CDR3 loop is CASSKALYAVMAGRRTEAFF. The CDR3 nucleotides are TGTGCCAGCAGCAAAGCGCTTTACGCGGTAATGGCGGGACGGAGAACTGAAGCTTTCTTT.

This clonotype was counted many times. J is TRBJ2-7 and V is TRBV27; 8 nucleotides line up with TRBD2. V dropped 5 bases and J dropped 5; count of bases not matched to a gene: 14. Germline V gene lookup returns CDR1 MNHEY and CDR2 SMNVEV (reference sequence). The length of the CDR3 is 16 residues. The CDR3 is CASSTRMSGRVDEQYF. The CDR3 coding sequence is TGTGCCAGCAGTACGCGAATGAGCGGGAGAGTCGACGAGCAGTACTTC.

This clonotype was recorded at least ten times. This chain joins TRBV28 and TRBJ2-7; D might be TRBD1 (5 bases). CDR1 is MDHEN and CDR2 is SYDVKM in the germline V gene. The CDR3 is 13 residues long. V was cut by 5 bases and J by 2 bases, with 10 bases left in between. This CDR3 reads CASSIDSTYEQYF. DNA for the CDR3: TGTGCCAGCAGTATTGACAGTACCTACGAGCAGTACTTC.

This clonotype was counted at least ten times. The chain employs TRBV29-1 and TRBJ2-7; 8 bases are shared with TRBD1. The CDR3 totals 13 residues. Germline-derived CDR1 and CDR2 are SQVTM and ANQGSEA. V shed 2 bases, J shed 5 bases, and the junction held 5 bases outside the gene matches. The DNA of the CDR3 is TGCAGCGTTGAAAGGACAGGGATGCACGAGCAGTACTTC. Amino acid sequence: CSVERTGMHEQYF.

The CDR3 nucleotides read TGTGCCAGCAGTTTATCCAGTATGAACACTGAAGCTTTCTTT. It translates to CASSLSSMNTEAFF. The genes are TRBV27 and TRBJ1-1; D unresolved. V was cut by 0 bases and J by 0 bases, with 5 bases left in between. The CDR3 contains 14 residues. Germline values: CDR1 MNHEY, CDR2 SMNVEV (reference sequence).

This clonotype came up many times. V usage is TRBV29-1 and J usage is TRBJ2-1; 10 nucleotides align to TRBD1. Unmatched junction bases numbered 7, after V lost 2 bases and J lost 6 bases. Looked up from germline, CDR1 is SQVTM and CDR2 is ANQGSEA. This CDR3 comprises 15 residues. CDR3 DNA: TGCAGCGTTGAACCTCGGGACAGGGGACGCAATGAGCAGTTCTTC. Translated, it gives CSVEPRDRGRNEQFF.

This clonotype was detected only a few times. The gene calls are TRBV7-2 and TRBJ2-1; 13 bases align to TRBD2. V lost 5 bases and J lost 7; bases outside the gene matches: 11. The CDR3 sequence is 17 residues long. The germline V gene encodes CDR1 SGHTA and CDR2 FQGNSA. This CDR3 reads CASSGGLAGPKRNEQFF. The CDR3 DNA sequence: TGTGCCAGCAGCGGGGGACTAGCGGGACCCAAAAGGAATGAGCAGTTCTTC.

This clonotype showed up many times. The gene calls are TRBV20-1 and TRBJ2-3, with 7 bases lining up with TRBD2. The CDR3 extends over 15 amino acids. Per germline, CDR1 DFQATT and CDR2 SNEGSKA (reference sequence). V gave up 1 base and J gave up 8 bases; unmatched junction bases: 12. In DNA form, the CDR3 reads TGCAGTGCTAGAGTAACGACTAGCTTTGGCATTACGCAGTATTTT. Translation gives CSARVTTSFGITQYF.

This clonotype came up a few times. V usage is TRBV2 and J usage is TRBJ2-1, with a tentative D call TRBD2 (5 bases). The CDR3 runs to 13 residues. Germline V gene sequence: CDR1 SNHLY, CDR2 FYNNEI. The V end was cut by 6 bases, the J end by 5 bases, with 11 bases between. CDR3 nucleotide sequence: TGTGCCAGCAGCCTAGGACTCGACAATGAGCAGTTCTTC. It translates to CASSLGLDNEQFF.

This clonotype was observed at least ten times. This chain connects TRBV7-6 to TRBJ1-1, with D hard to call. Germline lookup yields CDR1 SGHVS and CDR2 FNYEAQ. The length of the CDR3 is 19 residues. The V gene lost 5 bases and the J gene lost 0 bases, with 25 bases spanning the gap. The CDR3 coding sequence is TGTGCCAGCAGCCTAAAGCCCCAAAAGGACGGATACATGAACACTGAAGCTTTCTTT. Translating gives CASSLKPQKDGYMNTEAFF.

This clonotype was observed many times. The chain uses TRBV12-3 or TRBV12-4 and TRBJ1-1, with D perhaps TRBD1 (5 bases). V was cut by 3 bases and J by 1 base, with 6 bases left in between. CDR3 length equals 13 residues. The CDR3 protein is CASSFRANTEAFF. The CDR3 DNA reads TGTGCCAGCAGTTTCAGGGCGAACACTGAAGCTTTCTTT.

This clonotype was picked up many times. The chain carries TRBV12-3 or TRBV12-4 and TRBJ1-1; D may be TRBD1 (6 bases). The CDR3 contains 16 residues. V dropped 2 bases and J dropped 1 base, with 14 bases sitting between them. The CDR3 nucleotides are TGTGCCAGCAGTTTAAACAGGGTTACCGCGAACACTGAAGCTTTCTTT. Translating it yields CASSLNRVTANTEAFF.

Remarks on this clonotype: This may be a read error, as it is one base from a much larger clone. The rearrangement links TRBV6-1 to TRBJ1-2; D perhaps matches TRBD1 (6 bases). The V and J ends lost 8 bases and 10 bases respectively, with 20 bases between them. CDR1 and CDR2 from the germline V gene are MNHNS and SASEGT. This CDR3 contains 13 residues. For the CDR3, the DNA is TGTGCCAGCGGTGTGGGTCACGGACAGCCCTACACCTTC. Translated, it gives CASGVGHGQPYTF.

The chain links TRBV5-5 to TRBJ1-4; weak D call: TRBD1 (6 bases). V dropped 2 bases and J dropped 3 bases, with 14 bases sitting between them. The CDR3 is 16 amino acids. The germline gives CDR1 SGHKS, CDR2 YYEKEE (reference sequence). The CDR3 nucleotides read TGTGCCAGCAGCTTATTAACAGGGTCGTCTAATGAAAAACTGTTTTTT. Translated, it gives CASSLLTGSSNEKLFF.